This T cell receptor (beta chain) is from a study of blood T cells in healthy people across ages. As for this clonotype: As yet, its antigen is unknown.

Alongside a J-beta primer mix, a sample-barcoded 5' primer served in a second PCR lasting roughly 7 to 11 cycles. TCRdb re-called the 5' RACE reads through MiXCR, storing one row per CDR3 protein. The sample consists of around 750,000 distinct CDR3 sequences, about 53% of them appearing once. Caucasian, healthy and from Russia, the donors were aged between roughly 6 and 95. For every donor, a draw yielded roughly 10 milliliters of peripheral blood. Study observations and caveats: Underestimates were what the diversity estimates from one million T cells were considered to be. Higher diversity and more naive CD4+ cells were features of long-lived donors, compared to aged donors.

Sequenced sample: blood. The origin of this receptor is a man older than 75 in good health.

The CDR3, as DNA: TGTGCCAGCAGCGAACGACAGGGGCGTCCCTACGAGCAGTACTTC. Protein product: CASSERQGRPYEQYF. This chain links TRBV7-2 with TRBJ2-4; 8 nucleotides agree with TRBD1. The J call may be faulty, since TRBJ2-7 better matches the DNA end. The CDR3 runs to 15 residues. Germline V gene lookup returns CDR1 SGHTA and CDR2 FQGNSA.